This T cell receptor (beta chain) stems from a study of cytomegalovirus exposure and HLA in healthy donors (dated by TCRdb to the late 2010s). Describing the broader study: According to a later analysis, the roughly 130 validation repertoires were produced on the same platform as the approximately 600 repertoires of the first cohort. The study aimed to test whether cataloging public T cell receptors could reveal signatures of past pathogen exposure. In addition to the first cohort of 666 subjects, a separate validation cohort of over 90 different subjects was used. To predict cytomegalovirus infection status, the study combined high-throughput TCR immunosequencing, statistical association of individual TCRs with disease status, and machine learning.

Separate from the approximately 670-subject first cohort, the validation cohort of around 130 subjects was the group to which the donors belonged. The CDR3 numbers 16 residues from cysteine through phenylalanine. Only the CDR3 DNA stays, 48 bases, in frame from base 1. CDR1 and CDR2 are drawn from the germline V gene: SGHVS, FQNEAQ. V is pared back by 1 base and J by 3 bases, with 15 bases lying between the germline termini. The library was made by the immunoSEQ multiplex PCR assay. Under the source paper's analysis protocol: A statistical classification framework was developed to diagnose cytomegalovirus status using the catalog of TCR beta chain sequences. Here the immuneACCESS table is served through TCRdb, limited to in-frame sequences with V and J called. Missing clones are a known gap in these copies; in checked studies unresolved V genes cover under half, and the rest lacks a known reason. That table gives V, J and clone size, and the DNA gave D and trimming. The sample table holds 150,000 or so clones, of which approximately 86% were seen once. Less than 3.5% of the sample is taken by the ten largest.

As regards this clone: Its antigen remains unidentified. Base qualities were left out, and no much larger clone turns up one base away.

General conclusions and limits of the study: A total of 164 TCR beta chains were listed by the study as associated with cytomegalovirus. Most TCR sequences were seen in very few donors, while some public TCRs were found in many individuals. In both the original and validation cohorts, the classifier was reported to diagnose cytomegalovirus status with high specificity and sensitivity. Subsequent analysis determined that TCRs grouped into clusters in the first cohort also showed a tendency toward co-occurrence across the roughly 130 validation repertoires, and 94% of cluster scores exceeded 0. All 110 or so repertoires were used to score co-occurrence in the validation cohort in a later analysis, because that analysis had no HLA typing for the cohort. According to the authors, the approach could potentially be generalized to other disease states and immunological phenotypes. In vitro tests confirmed that three of the cytomegalovirus-associated TCR beta chains recognize cytomegalovirus antigens.

Sequenced material: PBMCs. The clonotype originates from a man younger than 35 in good health and CMV-seropositive. The chain is encoded by TRBV7-8 joined to TRBJ2-5, and perhaps TRBD1 as D gene, on 6 matching bases. The CDR3 amino acid sequence is: CASSLVPLPGEETQYF. The DNA sequence is TGTGCCAGCAGCTTAGTGCCCCTGCCAGGGGAAGAGACCCAGTACTTC.